These 2 T cell receptor beta chains were all obtained from the same sample, sequenced in a study of T cells in Graves' hyperthyroidism and ophthalmopathy. RNA transcripts provided the source from which TCR beta CDR3 regions were amplified. First-round RT-PCR of the TCR CDR3 relied on the HTBI primer set. One entry per CDR3 protein, called by TCRdb with MiXCR from the multiplex PCR reads. The sample records some 800,000 distinct CDR3 sequences, approximately 40% being singletons. The sample was blood. These receptors were obtained from a man aged 18 to 29 with Graves' hyperthyroidism.

This chain links TRBV10-3 with TRBJ1-2; weak D call: TRBD1 (6 bases). Looked up from germline, CDR1 is ENHRY and CDR2 is SYGVKD. The V end was cut by 4 bases, the J end by 2 bases, with 17 bases between. This CDR3 has 16 amino acids. The CDR3 nucleotides are TGTGCCATCAGTGGGGACAACAGCAAGGGAAACTATGGCTACACCTTC. It yields the protein CAISGDNSKGNYGYTF.

The chain links TRBV20-1 to TRBJ1-3, with 9 nucleotides matching TRBD1. The CDR3 sequence is 15 residues long. The germline gives CDR1 DFQATT, CDR2 SNEGSKA (reference sequence). Trimming cost V 5 bases and J 1 base; bases outside gene matches: 6. CDR3 loop: CSALSGTGSGNTIYF. CDR3 in DNA: TGCAGTGCTTTATCCGGGACAGGGTCTGGAAACACCATATATTTT.